This T cell receptor beta chain was identified in a study of spatial heterogeneity in lung cancer. TCRdb re-called the 5' RACE reads through MiXCR, storing one row per CDR3 protein. The sample carries roughly 45,000 distinct CDR3 sequences, approximately 22% recorded once. Time point in this sample: blood at routine non-recurrence follow-up after resection. Germline trimming cut 4 bases from V and 4 bases from J; bases unmatched to any gene: 14. Germline values: CDR1 LNHDA, CDR2 SQIVND (reference sequence). The CDR3 covers 17 residues. The sample here was PBMCs, taken at follow-up. This sequence originates from a female donor with early-stage non-small cell lung cancer. The J gene is TRBJ2-3, the V gene TRBV19, with 7 nucleotides matching TRBD1. For the CDR3, the DNA is TGTGCCAGTAGTACCCCCGAGACAGGGTTCGGGGCAGATACGCAGTATTTT. Translation: CASSTPETGFGADTQYF.